This section outlines one TCR beta chain sequence together with its context. This specimen belongs to a study of blood T cell repertoires in COVID-19. Overall study: T cells, B-cell-depleted T cells, or PBMCs provided the cDNA or gDNA that served as material.

Trimming stripped 4 bases from V and 2 bases from J, with 18 bases between. CDR3 length: 16 residues. Germline V CDR1 and CDR2: SGHAT, FQNNGV. In the original workflow: Estimation of nucleated cell counts was performed using reference gene primer amplification. Only in-frame clones appear in the TCRdb table, and some are missing; sequencing was by immunoSEQ multiplex PCR. That table furnishes V, J and clone size, whereas the DNA furnished D and trimming. The sample contains 200,000 or so clones, about 85% of which appear only once. The sequence was collected from a man aged 50-59 years who had recovered from COVID-19. The V call is TRBV11-2, the J call TRBJ2-7; D is perhaps TRBD2 (5 bases). Specimen: peripheral blood. The CDR3 reads CASSSRMAGGPYEQYF. The CDR3, as DNA: TGTGCCAGCAGCTCGCGTATGGCGGGTGGCCCCTACGAGCAGTACTTC.